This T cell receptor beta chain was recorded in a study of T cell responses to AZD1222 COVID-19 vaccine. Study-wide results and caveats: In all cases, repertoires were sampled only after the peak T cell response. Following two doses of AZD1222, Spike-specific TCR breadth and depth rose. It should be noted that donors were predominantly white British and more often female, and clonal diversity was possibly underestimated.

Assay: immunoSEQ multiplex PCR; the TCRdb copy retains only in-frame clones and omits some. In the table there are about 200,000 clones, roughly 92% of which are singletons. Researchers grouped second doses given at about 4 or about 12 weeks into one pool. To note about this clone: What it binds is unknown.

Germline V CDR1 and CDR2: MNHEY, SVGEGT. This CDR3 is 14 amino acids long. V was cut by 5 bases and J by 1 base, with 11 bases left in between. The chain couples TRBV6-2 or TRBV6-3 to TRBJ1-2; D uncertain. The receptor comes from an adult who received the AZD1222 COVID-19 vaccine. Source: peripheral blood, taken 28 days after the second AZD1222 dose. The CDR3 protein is CASSPSGVNYGYTF. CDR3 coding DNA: TGTGCCAGCAGTCCCAGTGGGGTTAACTATGGCTACACCTTC.